This entry describes one T cell receptor (beta chain). Antigen unknown. This sample is part of a study of T cell repertoires in cytomegalovirus infection. Study information: Signatures in public TCR beta sequences pointed to both CMV infection and matching HLA type.

Study-wide results and caveats: HLA-C-restricted CMV-specific TCR beta clonotypes prevailed in the ex vivo response.

The CDR3 has 12 residues. Germline V gene data show CDR1 as SGHVT and CDR2 as SQSDAQ. The V end lost 3 bases, the J end lost 9 bases, and 9 bases lay between the germline ends. MiXCR, applied by TCRdb to the reads, yields one record per CDR3 protein. The table has roughly 130,000 distinct CDR3 sequences, roughly 8.2% seen once. The clonotype comes from a human donor in good health (CMV status not recorded). Some clones in this sample may be carry-over from other donors' samples. The sample was PBMCs. The chain carries TRBV7-4 and TRBJ2-1; D not resolved. The CDR3 DNA sequence: TGTGCCAGCAGCTTTGGAACTGGTGAGCAGTTCTTC. Its protein is CASSFGTGEQFF.